This is a list of T cell receptor beta chains from one sample in a study of type 1 and type 2 diabetes patients. MiXCR, applied by TCRdb to the multiplex PCR reads, yields one record per CDR3 protein. Of under 300,000 distinct CDR3 sequences listed, approximately 50% are singletons. The specimen was peripheral blood mononuclear cells (PBMCs). Receptor source: a man younger than 35 with type 2 diabetes. The CDR3 runs from the conserved cysteine through the conserved F or W. Clone sizes are given selectively: once, few, many, or a class where the clone is expanded.

j_gene	abundance	v_gene	CDR3aa
TRBJ2-2	-	TRBV28	CASSFWTGENTGELFF
TRBJ2-1	-	TRBV6-1	CASIQAGPNNEQFF
TRBJ1-2	few	TRBV5-1	CASSLARGNYGYTF
TRBJ2-2	-	TRBV6-1	CASRGRADTGELFF
TRBJ2-1	-	TRBV28	CASSALGGNGQFF
TRBJ2-6	few	TRBV9	CASTGTGNSGANVLTF
TRBJ2-7	many	TRBV20-1	CSAIDPGRRAYEQYF
TRBJ1-1	-	TRBV4-1	CASSQDAAGGDTEAFF
TRBJ1-1	few	TRBV19	CASSITRGDTEAFF
TRBJ2-3	few	TRBV12-3/TRBV12-4	CASRGDIVKDTQYF
TRBJ2-6	-	TRBV20-1	CSARDKRISGANVLTF
TRBJ2-7	few	TRBV20-1	CSASLLASYEQYF
TRBJ2-2	-	TRBV7-2	CASSTRPSTGELFF
TRBJ1-2	-	TRBV7-3	CASSVSGLGSYTF
TRBJ2-2	-	TRBV29-1	CSAQSRTSGTGELSF
TRBJ2-2	-	TRBV12-3/TRBV12-4	CAGLVTGELFF
-	-	TRBV7-7	CASSLVLSDNEQFF
TRBJ2-7	-	TRBV20-1	CSVSISGTYEQYF
TRBJ2-2	many	TRBV7-2	CASSLGRGRREELFF
TRBJ1-6	-	TRBV7-2	CASRQGANSPLHF
TRBJ1-4	few	TRBV2	CASSELGSGNEKLFF
TRBJ2-5	-	TRBV30	CAWTHNSGGQETQYF
TRBJ2-5	many	TRBV4-1	CASSPHRGRRVKTQYF
TRBJ1-2	-	TRBV20-1	CSASPLNYGYTF
TRBJ1-1	many	TRBV20-1	CSASTGSIEAFF
TRBJ2-2	-	TRBV12-3/TRBV12-4	CASSERSGTGELFF
TRBJ2-1	-	TRBV20-1	CSAKAVTYNEQFF
TRBJ2-2	few	TRBV7-2	CASSLGLNTGELFF
TRBJ1-1	-	TRBV20-1	CSAGGQLNTEAFF
TRBJ2-3	-	TRBV30	CASSRREREDTQYF
TRBJ2-2	few	TRBV14	CASSQARELDTGELFF
TRBJ2-7	-	TRBV27	CASSDPGYEQYF
TRBJ1-1	-	TRBV2	CAIRGTENSGTEAFF
TRBJ2-7	few	TRBV28	CASSLIGSTYEQYF
TRBJ1-1	-	TRBV6-5	CASSLRTGGTEAFF
TRBJ1-1	-	TRBV30	CAWSILRTGSTCF
TRBJ2-5	few	TRBV28	CASLGRDGETQYF
TRBJ2-7	few	TRBV10-1	CASSETTGAEQYF
-	-	TRBV27	CASSSGLAGANNEQFF
TRBJ1-4	-	TRBV11-2	CASSLVRGIGHEKLFF
TRBJ2-1	-	TRBV20-1	CSARLTGSTYNEQFF
TRBJ2-5	-	TRBV12-3/TRBV12-4	CASTLAGGESRETQYF
TRBJ2-7	-	TRBV12-3/TRBV12-4	CASSYTGDARSYEQYF
TRBJ2-5	-	TRBV5-1	CASSSSQGNQETQYF
TRBJ2-7	-	TRBV15	CATSRGPGTDKTSGADLYEQYF
TRBJ2-7	-	TRBV12-3/TRBV12-4	CASSSIYEQYF
TRBJ2-2	-	TRBV7-9	CASSNSTGPGELFF
TRBJ1-5	once	TRBV30	CAWSAQVTRNQPQHF
TRBJ1-1	-	TRBV29-1	CSVPLVTEAFF
TRBJ2-5	-	TRBV7-3	CASRTGGLSETQYF
TRBJ2-3	once	TRBV19	CASSILQGVTQYF
TRBJ2-1	-	TRBV20-1	CSATLAGVSYNEQFF